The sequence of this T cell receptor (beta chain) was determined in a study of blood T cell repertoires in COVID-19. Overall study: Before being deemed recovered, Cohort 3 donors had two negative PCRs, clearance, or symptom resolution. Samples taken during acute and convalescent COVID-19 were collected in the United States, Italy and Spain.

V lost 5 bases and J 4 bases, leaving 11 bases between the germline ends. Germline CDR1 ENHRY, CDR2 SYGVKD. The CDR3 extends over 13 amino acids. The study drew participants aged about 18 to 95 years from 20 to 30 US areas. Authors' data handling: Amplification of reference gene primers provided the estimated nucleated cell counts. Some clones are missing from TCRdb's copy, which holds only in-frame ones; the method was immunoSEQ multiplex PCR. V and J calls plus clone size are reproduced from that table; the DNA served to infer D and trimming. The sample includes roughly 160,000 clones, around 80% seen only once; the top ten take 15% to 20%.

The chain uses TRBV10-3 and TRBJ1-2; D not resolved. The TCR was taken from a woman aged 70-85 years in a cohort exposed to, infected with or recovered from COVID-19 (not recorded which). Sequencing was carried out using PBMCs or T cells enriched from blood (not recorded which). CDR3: CAISQAQTYGYTF. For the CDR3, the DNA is TGTGCCATCAGTCAGGCACAGACCTATGGCTACACCTTC.